The clone carrying this TCR beta chain was detected only once. Profiling relied on immunoSEQ multiplex PCR, and the TCRdb table lists in-frame clones only, not all of them. Here the sample spans approximately 89,000 clones, roughly 93% being singletons. V was clipped by 3 bases and J by 2 bases; unmatched bases: 1. This CDR3 comprises 15 residues. CDR1 is LNHDA and CDR2 is SQIVND in the germline V gene (reference sequence). The data were obtained in a study of T cell changes during pregnancy in multiple sclerosis. This receptor was obtained from a female donor with multiple sclerosis, enrolled in a pregnancy study. J is TRBJ2-2 and V is TRBV19; 9 bases are shared with TRBD1. The sample was peripheral blood, taken in the third trimester of pregnancy. CDR3 protein: CASSMTGGNTGELFF. The CDR3 DNA sequence: TGTGCCAGTAGTATGACAGGGGGTAACACCGGGGAGCTGTTTTTT.